A selection of T cell receptor beta chains follows, all from one sample in a study of beta chain features in type 1 diabetes. Measured with immunoSEQ multiplex PCR; TCRdb has only the in-frame clones, and not every one. Of about 280,000 clones detected, about 15% appear once; the ten largest clones hold around 0.015%. The sample comprised naive CD4+ T cells from blood. These receptors were obtained from a man aged 18 to 35 with type 1 diabetes. Both conserved end residues are trimmed from each CDR3. Fields, in order: clone size, J gene, V gene, CDR3 length, CDR3 protein. The listing skips clone size in some rows; elsewhere it reads once, few, many or a size class.

. TRBJ1-5 TRBV30 12 AWSVGRENQPQH
few TRBJ2-6 TRBV18 15 ASSVGQGSSGANVLT
. TRBJ2-3 TRBV11-2 14 ASSPRGSGLTDTQY
few TRBJ2-4 TRBV7-9 13 ASSTLPRGANIQY
. TRBJ1-1 TRBV6-5 12 ASSYSFGPSEAF
. TRBJ1-5 TRBV28 13 ASGSDRGGGQPQH
. TRBJ2-3 TRBV6-5 13 ASSYGGLATDTQY
few TRBJ2-3 TRBV7-2 14 ASSSPRGGRTDTQY
. TRBJ2-1 TRBV4-1 14 ASSHTFGRELDEQF
few TRBJ2-7 TRBV5-1 12 ASSPGQGAWEQY
. TRBJ1-1 TRBV7-2 12 ASSLISGNTEAF
. TRBJ2-1 TRBV30 13 AWSAGGSAYNEQF
. TRBJ2-7 TRBV13 13 ASSPLTGETYEQY
. TRBJ2-1 TRBV30 13 AWSVPSGFYNEQF
. TRBJ2-2 TRBV5-4 13 ASSRGQGNTGELF
. TRBJ1-1 TRBV30 11 AWSVSSNTEAF
. TRBJ1-1 TRBV29-1 10 SAGQGRTEAF
few TRBJ2-7 TRBV5-4 13 ASSLDRGRRNEQY
. TRBJ2-2 TRBV7-9 12 ASSSRTNTGELF
few TRBJ1-1 TRBV18 18 ASSPPGAGSPFRMNTEAF
. TRBJ2-1 TRBV6-5 14 ASSYWHSRGDNEQF
few TRBJ1-4 TRBV9 14 ASSVSPSATNEKLF
. TRBJ2-2 TRBV5-4 13 ASSLGGRANGELF
. TRBJ2-3 TRBV5-1 12 ASRTAYSTDTQY
few TRBJ1-2 TRBV5-6 11 ASSSGGVGGYT
. TRBJ2-3 TRBV29-1 11 SVRTVITDTQY
. TRBJ2-1 TRBV9 14 ASSVGGLAEGNEQF
few TRBJ2-3 TRBV7-2 13 ASSFRGSSTDTQY
. TRBJ2-5 TRBV5-4 11 ASSLSYQETQY
. TRBJ2-7 TRBV4-1 14 ASSQGQALLSYEQY
. TRBJ2-1 TRBV29-1 14 SVAAMGGAGVDEQF
few TRBJ2-1 TRBV29-1 11 SVSGSSYNEQF
few TRBJ1-6 TRBV6-5 11 ASSRDRNSPLH
few TRBJ2-4 TRBV7-9 11 ASSLTSGNIQY
. TRBJ2-7 TRBV20-1 9 SAPDRAGLY
few TRBJ2-1 TRBV5-1 12 ASSPQTSSNEQF
few TRBJ2-7 TRBV5-1 12 ASSRDRGLYEQY
. TRBJ2-1 TRBV6-5 12 ASRFSGGPPEQF
few TRBJ2-1 TRBV18 14 ASSPPNGESYNEQF
. TRBJ2-1 TRBV15 17 ATSRMRAGGRASYNEQF
. TRBJ2-5 TRBV19 13 ASTSGQGARETQY
. TRBJ2-4 TRBV18 14 ASSPREVLAKNIQY
. TRBJ2-3 TRBV28 13 ASSILAGIGDTQY
. TRBJ2-3 TRBV5-4 17 ASSPTPGLAGGRTDTQY
. TRBJ2-1 TRBV20-1 9 SADSYNEQF
. TRBJ1-5 TRBV7-2 14 ASSFNGQGTHQPQH
few TRBJ2-1 TRBV6-5 14 ASSYSNTLSYNEQF
. TRBJ1-2 TRBV4-3 13 ASSQGDRGFVRYT
few TRBJ2-7 TRBV18 13 ASSPAGTVPVEQY
few TRBJ2-6 TRBV29-1 14 SVEPGLNSGANVLT
. TRBJ2-1 TRBV7-9 14 ASSPPGTSGYNEQF
. TRBJ2-7 TRBV2 13 ASSEDFPRSYEQY
few TRBJ2-2 TRBV5-4 13 ASSFWGGRVGELF
. TRBJ2-7 TRBV25-1 7 ANPYELY
few TRBJ2-7 TRBV28 14 ASSFRHSTPSYEQY
few TRBJ2-7 TRBV10-3 13 AISESLAGGLGQY
. TRBJ2-1 TRBV5-1 14 ASSLGPGQGRNEQF